These T cell receptor beta chains were read from a single sample in a study of T cells after yellow fever vaccination. TCRdb redid the calling of the 5' RACE reads with MiXCR, one entry per CDR3 protein. This table holds roughly 520,000 distinct CDR3 sequences, 21% found once. Specimen: PBMCs, collected approximately 22 days after the first yellow fever vaccination. The origin of the receptors is a man aged 18-30 years who received the YFV17D yellow fever vaccine. The CDR3 runs from the conserved cysteine through the conserved F or W. D genes are given only for firm matches. Only part of the rows carry a size: once, few, many, or a class if the clone is expanded.

d_gene | j_gene | abundance | v_gene | CDR3nt | CDR3aa
TRBD2 | TRBJ2-3 | few | TRBV7-3 | TGTGCCAGCAGCTTAACTAGCGGGCCCACAGATACGCAGTATTTT | CASSLTSGPTDTQYF
NA | TRBJ2-2 | NA | TRBV12-3/TRBV12-4 | TGTGCCAGCTCGGCCACCGGGGAGCTGTTTTTT | CASSATGELFF
TRBD1 | TRBJ1-2 | many | TRBV12-3/TRBV12-4 | TGTGCCAGCAGTCAGGGGGCCTATGGCTACACCTTC | CASSQGAYGYTF
TRBD1 | TRBJ1-4 | NA | TRBV20-1 | TGCAGTGCTTCAGACAGGGGAACTGAAAAACTGTTTTTT | CSASDRGTEKLFF
TRBD1 | TRBJ2-1 | few | TRBV5-1 | TGCGCCAGCCATCGGCAGGGGGTCAGCAATGAGCAGTTCTTC | CASHRQGVSNEQFF
TRBD1 | TRBJ1-5 | few | TRBV15 | TGTGCCACCAGCAGACCTACAGGGGGCGGGGGTCAGCCCCAGCATTTT | CATSRPTGGGGQPQHF
TRBD2 | TRBJ2-2 | few | TRBV11-2 | TGTGCCAGCAGCTTAGTAGTTACTAGCGGAACCGGGGAGCTGTTTTTT | CASSLVVTSGTGELFF
TRBD1 | TRBJ1-1 | few | TRBV5-1 | TGCGCCTGCACAGGGGGCGAACTCGCGAACACTGAAGCTTTCTTT | CACTGGELANTEAFF
TRBD2 | TRBJ2-3 | few | TRBV4-1 | TGCGCCAGCAGCCAGATAGGACTAGCGGGGGGGATTACAGATACGCAGTATTTT | CASSQIGLAGGITDTQYF
TRBD1 | TRBJ2-1 | many | TRBV5-1 | TGTGCCAGCAGTCCCGGGACAGGGTTGTACAATGAGCAGTTCTTC | CASSPGTGLYNEQFF
NA | TRBJ1-2 | NA | TRBV6-5 | TGTGCCAGCAGTCGGGACGGACTTAACTATGGCTACACCTTC | CASSRDGLNYGYTF
NA | TRBJ2-7 | NA | TRBV5-1 | TGCGCCAGCAGCCCCTACGGGGACATAACCTACGAGCAGTACTTC | CASSPYGDITYEQYF
TRBD2 | TRBJ2-5 | NA | TRBV5-1 | TGCGCCAGCAGCCAAGGGACTAGCGAGGGGGGGGAGACCCAGTACTTC | CASSQGTSEGGETQYF
NA | TRBJ1-4 | once | TRBV20-1 | TGCAGTGCCCAGTTCGGAGGGGGTGAAAAACTGTTTTTT | CSAQFGGGEKLFF
NA | TRBJ1-3 | many | TRBV3-1 | TGTGCCAGCAGCCAACGTTTTTCATATACAGGGTTGTACACCATATATTTT | CASSQRFSYTGLYTIYF
TRBD1 | TRBJ1-5 | NA | TRBV5-1 | TGCGCCAGCAGCGCCGACAGGGGCCAGCCCCAGCATTTT | CASSADRGQPQHF
NA | TRBJ2-5 | many | TRBV10-3 | TGTGCCATCAAGTCTCAAGAGACCCAGTACTTC | CAIKSQETQYF
NA | TRBJ1-4 | NA | TRBV5-5 | TGTGCCAGCAGCTCCGGGACAACTAATGAAAAACTGTTTTTT | CASSSGTTNEKLFF
NA | TRBJ1-5 | NA | TRBV20-1 | TGCAGTGCTCCCCGGGGGGCGGGGCAGCCCCAGCATTTT | CSAPRGAGQPQHF
NA | TRBJ2-3 | many | TRBV7-9 | TGTGCCAGCAGCTTCCCCGGGGGCGGTACAGATACGCAGTATTTT | CASSFPGGGTDTQYF
NA | TRBJ1-1 | NA | TRBV5-6 | TGTGCCAGCAGCTCCACATCGTACACTGAAGCTTTCTTT | CASSSTSYTEAFF
NA | TRBJ1-2 | NA | TRBV20-1 | TGCAGTGCCCGTGGGGACGACTATGGCTACACCTTC | CSARGDDYGYTF
TRBD2 | TRBJ2-1 | few | TRBV9 | TGTGCCAGCAGCGGAGGACTAGCATACAATGAGCAGTTCTTC | CASSGGLAYNEQFF
TRBD2 | TRBJ2-5 | few | TRBV6-5 | TGTGCCAGCAGTTACTCGACTAGCGGGGGGATGGCCCAGTACTTC | CASSYSTSGGMAQYF
TRBD1 | TRBJ2-1 | few | TRBV15 | TGTGCCACCAGCGGGGGACAGGGCTTCTACAATGAGCAGTTCTTC | CATSGGQGFYNEQFF
TRBD1 | TRBJ2-5 | few | TRBV27 | TGTGCCAGCAGTTTCCCCTCGACAGGGAGCGAGACCCAGTACTTC | CASSFPSTGSETQYF
TRBD1 | TRBJ1-4 | NA | TRBV20-1 | TGCAGTGCCCCGGACAGGGGAGGTGAAAAACTGTTTTTT | CSAPDRGGEKLFF
NA | TRBJ2-5 | few | TRBV7-3 | TGTGCCAGCAGCTTAACGCGCCGGGGAGGCACTCAAGAGACCCAGTACTTC | CASSLTRRGGTQETQYF
NA | TRBJ1-1 | NA | TRBV11-2 | TGTGCCAGCAGCTTAGTGGGACGGCAGAACACTGAAGCTTTCTTT | CASSLVGRQNTEAFF
NA | TRBJ1-3 | NA | TRBV12-3/TRBV12-4 | TGTGCCAGCAGTTTCAGACAGGGAAACACCATATATTTT | CASSFRQGNTIYF
NA | TRBJ2-3 | few | TRBV7-2 | TGTGCCAGCAGCGCGACTACTTACACAGATACGCAGTATTTT | CASSATTYTDTQYF
NA | TRBJ2-4 | NA | TRBV20-1 | TGCAGTGCTAGCGGTTCGGGAATCGCCAAAAACATTCAGTACTTC | CSASGSGIAKNIQYF
NA | TRBJ2-5 | NA | TRBV10-3 | TGTGCCATCAGTGATAAGGGGGGCCAAGAGACCCAGTACTTC | CAISDKGGQETQYF
TRBD2 | TRBJ2-4 | NA | TRBV4-3 | TGCGCCAGCAGCCAAGATGGAGGGAGGGGAAACATTCAGTACTTC | CASSQDGGRGNIQYF
NA | TRBJ1-4 | few | TRBV7-4 | TGTGCCAACGTCCTTTCGACGCGAAATGAAAAACTGTTTTTT | CANVLSTRNEKLFF
TRBD1 | TRBJ1-4 | few | TRBV12-3/TRBV12-4 | TGTGCCAGCAGTTCGACAGGGATATGGGAAAAACTGTTTTTT | CASSSTGIWEKLFF
TRBD1 | TRBJ1-6 | few | TRBV6-1 | TGTGCCAGCAGGGGAGGTACCCAGGGGGCGCTTTCACCCCTCCACTTT | CASRGGTQGALSPLHF
TRBD1 | TRBJ2-7 | NA | TRBV28 | TGTGCCAGCCACAGGGGAATAGCTTACGAGCAGTACTTC | CASHRGIAYEQYF
NA | TRBJ2-4 | NA | TRBV5-6 | TGTGCCAGCAGCTTGGCGGTCGGAAACATTCAGTACTTC | CASSLAVGNIQYF
TRBD2 | TRBJ2-3 | many | TRBV29-1 | TGCAGCGTTGGAAGCGGGGGTTTGAATACGCAGTATTTT | CSVGSGGLNTQYF
TRBD2 | TRBJ2-1 | few | TRBV7-2 | TGTGCCAGCAGCAAGACTAGCAGGAGCTCCTACAATGAGCAGTTCTTC | CASSKTSRSSYNEQFF
TRBD2 | TRBJ2-1 | NA | TRBV5-4 | TGTGCCAGCAGCTCGATAGCGGGGGCCTACAATGAGCAGTTCTTC | CASSSIAGAYNEQFF
NA | TRBJ2-7 | few | TRBV11-1 | TGTGCCAGCAGCTCCGAATGGGGGGCAGGGGCAAGGATTCGGTACGAGCAGTACTTC | CASSSEWGAGARIRYEQYF
TRBD1 | TRBJ1-1 | NA | TRBV27 | TGTGCCAGCAGTTTACGGACAGGACTCACTGAAGCTTTCTTT | CASSLRTGLTEAFF
NA | TRBJ1-5 | NA | TRBV20-1 | TGCAGTGCAGTGGGGGGGACTAATCAGCCCCAGCATTTT | CSAVGGTNQPQHF
NA | TRBJ1-1 | few | TRBV12-3/TRBV12-4 | TGTGCCAGCAGTGGGACGACAGGAGTTGAGGGAACTGAAGCTTTCTTT | CASSGTTGVEGTEAFF
NA | TRBJ2-5 | few | TRBV10-2 | TGCGCCAGTGGGTTCCCCCACCAAGAGACCCAGTACTTC | CASGFPHQETQYF
NA | TRBJ1-3 | few | TRBV29-1 | TGCAGCGTTGTGGGAGACCGAAACTCTGGAAACACCATATATTTT | CSVVGDRNSGNTIYF
NA | TRBJ1-3 | NA | TRBV7-4 | TGTGCCAGCAGCTTGGTAGGATTCTCTGGAAACACCATATATTTT | CASSLVGFSGNTIYF
NA | TRBJ1-6 | NA | TRBV20-1 | TGCAGTGCTAGAAGCCGGGGGGAGAATAATTCACCCCTCCACTTT | CSARSRGENNSPLHF
NA | TRBJ2-6 | NA | TRBV4-3 | TGCGCCAGCAGCCAAAGAAGTAGCCAGGAGATCTCTGGGGCCAACGTCCTGACTTTC | CASSQRSSQEISGANVLTF
NA | TRBJ2-7 | NA | TRBV6-5 | TGTGCCAGCAGTTACTCGCCCTATGGTGTTGGCTCCTACGAGCAGTACTTC | CASSYSPYGVGSYEQYF
NA | TRBJ1-2 | many | TRBV6-5 | TGTGCCAGCAGAGGGACAAATGGCTACACCTTC | CASRGTNGYTF
NA | TRBJ1-1 | NA | TRBV2 | TGTGCCAGCAGTGAAAGGTACGGTGCTTCCTGGGCGAACACTGAAGCTTTCTTT | CASSERYGASWANTEAFF
NA | TRBJ2-5 | NA | TRBV5-6 | TGTGCCAGCAGCTTGGGATTAGAGGCTGAGACCCAGTACTTC | CASSLGLEAETQYF
NA | TRBJ2-7 | NA | TRBV4-1 | TGCGCCAGCAGCCAAGAACGGGGGGCTATCCCCGAGCAGTACTTC | CASSQERGAIPEQYF
TRBD2 | TRBJ2-1 | many | TRBV5-1 | TGCGCCAGCAGCTCCGGGGGGGACTCCTACAATGAGCAGTTCTTC | CASSSGGDSYNEQFF
TRBD2 | TRBJ2-3 | NA | TRBV7-2 | TGTGCCAGCAGCTTAGGGCGTCGAGCGGGGGCCACAGATACGCAGTATTTT | CASSLGRRAGATDTQYF
NA | TRBJ2-2 | NA | TRBV19 | TGTGCCAGTAGTTTCCAAGTAACCGGGGAGCTGTTTTTT | CASSFQVTGELFF